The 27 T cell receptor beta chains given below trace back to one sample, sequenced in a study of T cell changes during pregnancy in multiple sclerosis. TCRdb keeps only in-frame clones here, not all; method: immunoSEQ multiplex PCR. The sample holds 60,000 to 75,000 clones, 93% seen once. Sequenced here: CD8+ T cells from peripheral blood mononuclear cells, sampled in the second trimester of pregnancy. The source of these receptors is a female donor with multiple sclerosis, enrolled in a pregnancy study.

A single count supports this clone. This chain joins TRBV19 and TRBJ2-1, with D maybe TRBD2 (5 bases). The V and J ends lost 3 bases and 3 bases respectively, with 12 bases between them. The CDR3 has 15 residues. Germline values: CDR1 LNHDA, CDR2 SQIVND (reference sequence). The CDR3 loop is CASSIGGPVYNEQFF. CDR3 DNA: TGTGCCAGTAGTATCGGAGGCCCGGTCTACAATGAGCAGTTCTTC.

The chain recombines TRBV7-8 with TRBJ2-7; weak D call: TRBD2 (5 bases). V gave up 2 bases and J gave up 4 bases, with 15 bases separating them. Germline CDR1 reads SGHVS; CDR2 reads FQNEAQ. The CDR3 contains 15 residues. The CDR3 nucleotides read TGTGCCAGCAGCTTAACGGGGTTCGGAGGATACGAGCAGTACTTC. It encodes CASSLTGFGGYEQYF.

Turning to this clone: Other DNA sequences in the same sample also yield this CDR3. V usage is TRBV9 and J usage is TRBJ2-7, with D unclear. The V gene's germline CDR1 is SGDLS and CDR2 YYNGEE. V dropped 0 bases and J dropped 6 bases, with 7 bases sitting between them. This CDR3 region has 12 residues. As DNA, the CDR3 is TGTGCCAGCAGCGTAGGGCGAGGCGAGCAGTACTTC. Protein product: CASSVGRGEQYF.

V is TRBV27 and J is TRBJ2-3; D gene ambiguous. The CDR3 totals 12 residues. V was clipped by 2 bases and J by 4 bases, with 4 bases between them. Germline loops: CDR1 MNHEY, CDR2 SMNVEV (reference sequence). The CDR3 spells CASSLGPDTQYF. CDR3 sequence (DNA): TGTGCCAGCAGTTTAGGCCCAGATACGCAGTATTTT.

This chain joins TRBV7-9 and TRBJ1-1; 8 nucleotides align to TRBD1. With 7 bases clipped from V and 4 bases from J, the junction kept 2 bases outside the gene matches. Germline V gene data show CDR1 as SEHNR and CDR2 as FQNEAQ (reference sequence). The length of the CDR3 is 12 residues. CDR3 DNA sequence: TGTGCCAGCACCACAGGGGGCACTGAAGCTTTCTTT. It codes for CASTTGGTEAFF.

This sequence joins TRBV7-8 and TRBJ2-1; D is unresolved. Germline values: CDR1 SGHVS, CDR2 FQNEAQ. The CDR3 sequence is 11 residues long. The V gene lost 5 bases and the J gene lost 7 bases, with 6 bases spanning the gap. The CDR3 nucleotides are TGTGCCAGCAGCCGAGCGAATGAGCAGTTCTTC. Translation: CASSRANEQFF.

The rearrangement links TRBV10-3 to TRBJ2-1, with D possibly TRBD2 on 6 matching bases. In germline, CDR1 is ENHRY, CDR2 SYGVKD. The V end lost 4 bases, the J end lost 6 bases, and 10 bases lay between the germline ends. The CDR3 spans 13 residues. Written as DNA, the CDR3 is TGTGCCATCAGTGGATCGGGACTCAATGAGCAGTTCTTC. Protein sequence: CAISGSGLNEQFF.

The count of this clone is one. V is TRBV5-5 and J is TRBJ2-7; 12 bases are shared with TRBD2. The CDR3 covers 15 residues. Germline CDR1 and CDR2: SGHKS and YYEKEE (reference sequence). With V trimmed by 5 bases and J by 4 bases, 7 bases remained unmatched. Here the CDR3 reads CASSLAGGPWYEQYF. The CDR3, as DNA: TGTGCCAGCAGTCTAGCGGGAGGGCCGTGGTACGAGCAGTACTTC.

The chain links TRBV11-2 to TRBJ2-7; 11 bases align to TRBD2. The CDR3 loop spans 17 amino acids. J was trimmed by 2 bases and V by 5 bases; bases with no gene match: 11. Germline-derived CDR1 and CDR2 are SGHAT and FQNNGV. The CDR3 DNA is TGTGCCAGCAGCATAACTAGCGGGAGAAAGAGGACCTACGAGCAGTACTTC. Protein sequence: CASSITSGRKRTYEQYF.

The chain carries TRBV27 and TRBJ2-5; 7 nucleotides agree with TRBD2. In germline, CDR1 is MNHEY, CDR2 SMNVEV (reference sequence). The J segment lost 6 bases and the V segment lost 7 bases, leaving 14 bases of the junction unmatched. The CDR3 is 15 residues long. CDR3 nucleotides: TGTGCCAGCATGCCCTCCATAGGGAGGGTCCAGACCCAGTACTTC. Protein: CASMPSIGRVQTQYF.

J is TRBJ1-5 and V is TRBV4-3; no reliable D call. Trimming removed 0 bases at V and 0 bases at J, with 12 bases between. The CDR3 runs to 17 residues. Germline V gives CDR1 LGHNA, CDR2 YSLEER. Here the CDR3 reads CASSQDFGVYSNQPQHF. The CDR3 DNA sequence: TGCGCCAGCAGCCAAGATTTCGGGGTCTATAGCAATCAGCCCCAGCATTTT.

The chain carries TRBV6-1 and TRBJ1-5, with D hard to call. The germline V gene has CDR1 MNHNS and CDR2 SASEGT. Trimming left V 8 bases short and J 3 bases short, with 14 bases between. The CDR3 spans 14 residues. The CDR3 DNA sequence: TGTGCCAGCCACCGGGTTATTGACAATCAGCCCCAGCATTTT. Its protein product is CASHRVIDNQPQHF.

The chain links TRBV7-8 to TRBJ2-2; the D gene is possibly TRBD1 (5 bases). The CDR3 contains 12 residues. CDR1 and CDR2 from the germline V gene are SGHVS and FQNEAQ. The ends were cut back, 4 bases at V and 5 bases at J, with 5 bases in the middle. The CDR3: CASSSGTGELFF. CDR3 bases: TGTGCCAGCAGCTCAGGGACCGGGGAGCTGTTTTTT.

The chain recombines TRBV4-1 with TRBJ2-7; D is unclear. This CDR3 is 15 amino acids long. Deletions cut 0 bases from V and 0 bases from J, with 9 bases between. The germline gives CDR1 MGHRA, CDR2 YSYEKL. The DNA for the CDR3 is TGCGCCAGCAGCCAAGAAACAGCCTACTCCTACGAGCAGTACTTC. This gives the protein CASSQETAYSYEQYF.

DNA of the CDR3: TGTGCCAGCAGTTTTCGAGGAGGGTTTGAAGCTTTCTTT. It is translated as CASSFRGGFEAFF. This chain uses TRBV28 with TRBJ1-1; D unresolved. This CDR3 region has 13 residues. Trimming cost V 3 bases and J 7 bases, with 12 bases left between them. Germline-derived CDR1 and CDR2 are MDHEN and SYDVKM. Full variable domain (rest looked up from reference TRBV28 and TRBJ1-1): DVKVTQSSRYLVKRTGEKVFLECVQDMDHENMFWYRQDPGLGLRLIYFSYDVKMKEKGDIPEGYSVSREKKERFSLILESASTNQTSMYLCASSFRGGFEAFFGQGTRLTVV.

This chain's CDR3 is CASSLVGSGLPGSSYEQYF. The DNA for the CDR3 is TGTGCCAGCAGCTTAGTCGGGTCAGGACTTCCTGGAAGCTCCTACGAGCAGTACTTC. The chain couples TRBV7-9 to TRBJ2-7; possible D gene TRBD2, 5 bases. The germline CDR1 and CDR2 sequences are SEHNR and FQNEAQ (reference sequence). Trimming removed 1 base from V and 0 bases from J, with 22 bases in between. The CDR3 covers 19 residues. Looking up the rest from reference TRBV7-9 and TRBJ2-7 gives the full variable domain: DTGVSQNPRHKITKRGQNVTFRCDPISEHNRLYWYRQTLGQGPEFLTYFQNEAQLEKSRLLSDRFSAERPKGSFSTLEIQRTEQGDSAMYLCASSLVGSGLPGSSYEQYFGPGTRLTVT.

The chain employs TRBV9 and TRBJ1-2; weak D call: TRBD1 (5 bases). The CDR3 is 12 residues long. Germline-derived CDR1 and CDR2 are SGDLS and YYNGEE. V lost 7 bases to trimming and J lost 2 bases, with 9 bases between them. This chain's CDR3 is CASHRRNYGYTF. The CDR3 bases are TGTGCCAGCCACAGGCGGAACTATGGCTACACCTTC.

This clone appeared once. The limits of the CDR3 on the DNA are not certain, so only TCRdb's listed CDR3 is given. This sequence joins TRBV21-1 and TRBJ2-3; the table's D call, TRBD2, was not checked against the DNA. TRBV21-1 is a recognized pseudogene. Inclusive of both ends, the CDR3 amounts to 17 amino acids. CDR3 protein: CASSKVGSGSSTDTQYF.

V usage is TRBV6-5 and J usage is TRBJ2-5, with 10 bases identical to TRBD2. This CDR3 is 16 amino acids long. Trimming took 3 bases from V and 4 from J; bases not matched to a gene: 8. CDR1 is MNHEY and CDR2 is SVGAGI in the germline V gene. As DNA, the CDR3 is TGTGCCAGCAGTTATACTAGCGGGATGGGAGCAGAGACCCAGTACTTC. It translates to CASSYTSGMGAETQYF.

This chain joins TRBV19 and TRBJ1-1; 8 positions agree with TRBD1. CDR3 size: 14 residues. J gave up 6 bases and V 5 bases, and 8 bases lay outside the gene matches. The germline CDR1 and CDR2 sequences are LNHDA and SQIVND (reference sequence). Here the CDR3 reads CASSFRQGAAEAFF. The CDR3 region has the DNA TGTGCCAGTAGTTTCCGCCAGGGGGCGGCTGAAGCTTTCTTT.

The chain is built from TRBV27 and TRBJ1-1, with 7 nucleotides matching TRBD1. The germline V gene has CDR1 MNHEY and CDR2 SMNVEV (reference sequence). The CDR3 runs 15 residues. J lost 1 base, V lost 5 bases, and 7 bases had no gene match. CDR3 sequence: CASSDRQGPNTEAFF. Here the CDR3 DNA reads TGTGCCAGCAGTGACAGACAGGGACCGAACACTGAAGCTTTCTTT.

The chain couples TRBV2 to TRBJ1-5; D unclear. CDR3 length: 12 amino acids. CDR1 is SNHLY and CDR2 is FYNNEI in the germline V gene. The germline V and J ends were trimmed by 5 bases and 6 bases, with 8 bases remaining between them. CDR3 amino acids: CASSPSLQPQHF. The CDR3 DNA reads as TGTGCCAGCAGTCCCTCACTTCAGCCCCAGCATTTT.

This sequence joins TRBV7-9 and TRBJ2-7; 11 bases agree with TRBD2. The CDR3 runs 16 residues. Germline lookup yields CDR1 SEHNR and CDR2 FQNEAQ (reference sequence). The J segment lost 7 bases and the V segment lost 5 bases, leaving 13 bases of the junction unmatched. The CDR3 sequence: CASSTRGPSGRLEQYF. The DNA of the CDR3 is TGTGCCAGCAGCACGCGGGGGCCTAGCGGGAGGTTGGAGCAGTACTTC.

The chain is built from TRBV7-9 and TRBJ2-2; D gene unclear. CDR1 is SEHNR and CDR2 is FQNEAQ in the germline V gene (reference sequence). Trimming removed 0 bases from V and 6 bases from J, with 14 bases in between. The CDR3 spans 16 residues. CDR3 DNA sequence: TGTGCCAGCAGCTTAGCGGCCACCAGTAATCCCGGGGAGCTGTTTTTT. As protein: CASSLAATSNPGELFF.

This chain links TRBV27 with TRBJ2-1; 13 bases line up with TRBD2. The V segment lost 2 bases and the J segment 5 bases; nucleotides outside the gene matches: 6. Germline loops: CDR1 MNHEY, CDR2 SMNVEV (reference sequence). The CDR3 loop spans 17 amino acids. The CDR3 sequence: CASSLTIGLAGDNEQFF. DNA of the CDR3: TGTGCCAGCAGTTTAACTATAGGACTAGCGGGAGACAATGAGCAGTTCTTC.

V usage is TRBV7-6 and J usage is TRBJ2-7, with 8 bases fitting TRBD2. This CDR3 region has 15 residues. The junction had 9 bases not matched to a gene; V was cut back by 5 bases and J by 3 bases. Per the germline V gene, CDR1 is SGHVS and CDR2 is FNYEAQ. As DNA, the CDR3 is TGTGCCAGCAGCCCGGGGGGGGGACAAGTCTACGAGCAGTACTTC. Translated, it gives CASSPGGGQVYEQYF.

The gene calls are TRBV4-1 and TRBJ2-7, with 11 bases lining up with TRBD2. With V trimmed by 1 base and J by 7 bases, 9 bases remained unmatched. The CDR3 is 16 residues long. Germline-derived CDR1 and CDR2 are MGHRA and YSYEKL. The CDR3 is CASSQALAGVRGEQYF. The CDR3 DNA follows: TGCGCCAGCAGCCAAGCACTAGCGGGAGTGAGAGGAGAGCAGTACTTC.